This is a list of T cell receptor beta chains from one sample in a study of identical twins. TCRdb re-derived calls from the 5' RACE reads in MiXCR, one entry per CDR3 protein. The repertoire includes just over 450,000 distinct CDR3 sequences, 13% to 15% of them detected once, and over 0.5% sits in the top ten. This sample also appeared in a second study, on yellow fever vaccine responses in identical twins.

Sequenced: CD4+ T cells sorted from blood. The receptor source for this set is a woman between 18 and 30 years old in good health. The CDR3 runs from the conserved cysteine through the conserved F or W. Fields, in order: clone size, V gene, J gene, CDR3 protein. Rows give clone size only sometimes, using once, few, many, or a class for an expanded clone.

.	TRBV5-1	TRBJ2-5	CASSLVTAQETQYF
.	TRBV20-1	TRBJ2-5	CSAIPGLAGGETQYF
.	TRBV11-2	TRBJ2-1	CASSLDRLAFNEQFF
few	TRBV20-1	TRBJ2-7	CSARAVRFIYEQYF
.	TRBV3-1	TRBJ1-1	CASSQGSTEAFF
many	TRBV7-9	TRBJ2-1	CASSSISYNEQFF
few	TRBV6-5	TRBJ2-5	CASSYSNLAGGPQKTQYF
few	TRBV4-2	TRBJ2-1	CASSNPAGTGVYNEQFF
few	TRBV5-1	TRBJ2-7	CASSLATGFSYEQYF
.	TRBV10-3	TRBJ2-7	CAISESGGGNYEQYF
few	TRBV6-1	TRBJ2-2	CASSNLQGVGGELFF
.	TRBV28	TRBJ2-1	CASSVPGDSYNEQFF
few	TRBV6-5	TRBJ2-5	CASSYSINRARETQYF
few	TRBV7-2	TRBJ2-1	CASSFATISYNEQFF
.	TRBV18	TRBJ2-1	CASSPTLAGSSHNEQFF
.	TRBV7-9	TRBJ2-2	CASSFFGTTRNTGELFF
few	TRBV20-1	TRBJ2-3	CSAELAGGTDTQYF
.	TRBV4-3	TRBJ2-2	CASREARDYPGELFF
few	TRBV20-1	TRBJ2-3	CSASPQRDEELGTDTQYF
.	TRBV5-1	TRBJ2-1	CASSYGTGYNEQFF
.	TRBV6-2/TRBV6-3	TRBJ2-7	CASRLTGDYEQYF
.	TRBV5-1	TRBJ2-7	CACRDGVEVAYEQYF
.	TRBV20-1	TRBJ2-4	CSAVRYRDSKNIQYF
.	TRBV11-2	TRBJ2-5	CASSLVRIASGGVKTQYF
.	TRBV9	TRBJ2-3	CASSVGLVKDTQYF
few	TRBV3-1	TRBJ2-2	CATKDRGQSGELFF
.	TRBV11-2	TRBJ1-1	CASSLQQGGPEAFF
few	TRBV7-2	TRBJ2-1	CASSLGGAGGHNEQFF
few	TRBV6-2/TRBV6-3	TRBJ2-1	CASSSRTGVRGSSYNEQFF
.	TRBV4-1	TRBJ2-3	CASSLTLDTQYF
few	TRBV7-9	TRBJ2-1	CAPRQAGGANEQFF
.	TRBV10-3	TRBJ2-1	CAISSDRDTNEQFF
.	TRBV24-1	TRBJ2-1	CATSDLAGDRPSYNEQFF
many	TRBV2	TRBJ2-5	CASSRETQYF
many	TRBV29-1	TRBJ2-7	CSATFLPSYEQYF
.	TRBV6-2/TRBV6-3	TRBJ2-7	CASSYPSGREDEQYF
few	TRBV5-1	TRBJ1-1	CASSYRATLEGAFF
few	TRBV6-1	TRBJ1-2	CASSPGTWGGYTF
.	TRBV10-3	TRBJ2-7	CAITRTSGSYEQYF
.	TRBV5-1	TRBJ2-5	CASSLAGTLQETQYF
many	TRBV7-2	TRBJ2-3	CASSQPTGAGADTQYF
many	TRBV4-3	TRBJ2-5	CASSPRWSVAETQYF
few	TRBV15	TRBJ2-3	CATSRDLGGTDTQYF
.	TRBV18	TRBJ2-7	CASSPITSGSAYEQYF
.	TRBV6-5	TRBJ2-2	CASSYSGLAANTGELFF
many	TRBV2	TRBJ1-2	CASSGDIYGYTF
.	TRBV24-1	TRBJ2-2	CATSTGASGELFF
few	TRBV4-3	TRBJ2-1	CASSPRVNNEQFF
.	TRBV18	TRBJ2-1	CASSRTVSGGPSSYNEQFF
.	TRBV18	TRBJ2-3	CASSPLGGGRETDTQYF